These 8 T cell receptor beta chains were all obtained from the same sample, sequenced in a study of cytomegalovirus exposure and HLA in healthy donors. Primers for the PCR totalled 60 Vbeta and 13 Jbeta. Here immunoSEQ multiplex PCR was the method, and the copy in TCRdb shows in-frame clones only, minus some. The sample gives a few hundred thousand clones, 65% to 80% of which show up once; roughly 15% is in the top ten. Specimen: PBMCs. These receptors all stem from a middle-aged man in good health and CMV-seronegative.

As for this clone: At one end, the junction sequence differs from germline, possibly due to a read error. This chain links TRBV19 with TRBJ1-2; TRBD1 agrees at 9 bases. CDR1 is LNHDA, CDR2 SQIVND, per germline (reference sequence). The CDR3 spans 18 residues. The CDR3 DNA is TGTGTCAGTAGTATAGGCTTGGGACAGGGTGAGCCAAGGGACGGCTACACCTTC. Protein product: CVSSIGLGQGEPRDGYTF.

V is TRBV5-1 and J is TRBJ2-2; no clear D gene. CDR1 and CDR2 from the germline V gene are SGHRS and YFSETQ. Trimming shortened V by 4 bases and J by 4 bases, and 14 bases separated the two germline ends. The CDR3 runs to 15 residues. The DNA for the CDR3 is TGCGCCAGCAGCCCCCCAGACATAGTCACCGGGGAGCTGTTTTTT. Encoded protein: CASSPPDIVTGELFF.

This chain connects TRBV7-6 to TRBJ2-3; TRBD2 aligns across 10 bases. Germline V lookup: CDR1 SGHVS, CDR2 FNYEAQ. The trim removed 6 bases at V and 4 bases at J, leaving 4 bases unmatched. The CDR3 has 14 residues. The CDR3 is CASSRLAGPDTQYF. Here the CDR3 DNA reads TGTGCCAGCAGTCGACTAGCGGGTCCAGATACGCAGTATTTT.

V gene TRBV4-1 combines with J gene TRBJ1-3; D not resolved. CDR1 is MGHRA, CDR2 YSYEKL, per germline. Between the trimmed V and J ends, which lost 3 bases and 1 base, there was a span of 10 bases. CDR3 length: 15 residues. The CDR3: CASSQQGDSGNTIYF. CDR3 bases: TGCGCCAGCAGCCAGCAAGGAGATTCTGGAAACACCATATATTTT.

The J gene is TRBJ2-3, the V gene TRBV6-5; TRBD2 might be the D (7 bases). The CDR3 is 16 residues long. Germline values: CDR1 MNHEY, CDR2 SVGAGI. With 0 bases removed from V and 6 bases from J, the gap between germline ends came to 16 bases. The chain's CDR3 is CASSYSRGGLTDTQYF. CDR3 coding DNA: TGTGCCAGCAGTTACTCGAGGGGGGGCCTTACGGATACGCAGTATTTT.

The chain recombines TRBV7-8 with TRBJ2-1, with D uncertain. CDR3 length: 9 residues. CDR1 is SGHVS, CDR2 FQNEAQ, per germline. V lost 4 bases and J lost 14, with 6 bases in between. This chain's CDR3 is CASSSTEFF. CDR3 DNA sequence: TGTGCCAGCAGCTCCACGGAGTTCTTC.

The chain employs TRBV7-9 and TRBJ2-1; D unclear. Germline CDR1 and CDR2: SEHNR and FQNEAQ (reference sequence). The CDR3 runs to 13 residues. V was shortened by 1 base and J by 5 bases, with 6 bases between the two germline ends. In DNA, the CDR3 is TGTGCCAGCAGCTTAGTATTAGACAATGAGCAGTTCTTC. Translation gives CASSLVLDNEQFF.

To note about this clone: At the DNA level, this CDR3 is encoded by other sequences in the same sample as well. The V call is TRBV14, the J call TRBJ1-1; perhaps TRBD1 as D (5 bases). Germline V gene data show CDR1 as SGHDN and CDR2 as FVKESK. The ends were cut back, 0 bases at V and 5 bases at J, with 7 bases in the middle. The CDR3 totals 13 residues. The CDR3 here is CASSQDRATEAFF. The CDR3 nucleotides are TGTGCCAGCAGCCAAGACAGGGCAACTGAAGCTTTCTTT.